This T cell receptor beta chain was sequenced during a study of CD8 T cells in Susac syndrome. Random hexamers were used to reverse transcribe the RNA input (about 0.45 to 1 ug). MiXCR was run by TCRdb on the immunoSEQ multiplex PCR reads, yielding one entry per CDR3 protein. The table records roughly 84,000 distinct CDR3 sequences, roughly 96% of them present only once. The V gene's germline CDR1 is LNHNV and CDR2 YYDKDF (reference sequence). The CDR3 runs to 17 residues. The J segment lost 8 bases and the V segment lost 0 bases, leaving 13 bases of the junction unmatched. J is TRBJ2-5 and V is TRBV15, with 9 positions matching TRBD2. The source material was CD8+ T cells from PBMCs. The origin of this receptor is a human donor with Susac syndrome. The CDR3 DNA sequence: TGTGCCACCAGCAGAGAGAAGGGTCTAGCGGGATTAGGAACCCAGTACTTC. Translated, it gives CATSREKGLAGLGTQYF.